This T cell receptor (beta chain) was documented in a study of blood T cells in healthy people across ages (dated by TCRdb to 2014 to 2015). Broadly, across the study: In model experiments, template switching captured roughly one uniquely barcoded TCR beta cDNA molecule for every two T cells. Using deep sequencing normalized with unique cDNA molecular identifiers, the study measured how TCR beta repertoire diversity changes with age. Donors of different ages were randomly distributed across sequencing lanes to avoid experimental bias. The donors were divided into four age groups: young (average around 16 years), middle-aged (about 39), aged (around 59) and long-lived (nearly 85). Two additional independent replicas of 1 million unique cDNA reads from the same blood draw were analyzed for two donors (one aged 18 to 30 and one aged 80 or older). Results the study describes overall, beyond this receptor: Compared with the aged group, more naive CD4+ T cells, fewer expanded clones and increased TCR diversity were shown by the long-lived group, suggesting age selection. As age increased, observed TCR beta diversity per million T cells dropped in a roughly linear way, and a significant reduction was already evident by age about 40. Estimates of total diversity based on one million sequenced T cells were regarded as lower bounds and as underestimates. Because donor CMV infection status was unknown, age-related changes in expanded clonotypes were potentially confounded. Since profiling was done on bulk unsorted PBMCs, naive and antigen-experienced compartments could not be conclusively compared. Observed TCR beta diversity correlated strongly with the percentage of naive T cells measured by flow cytometry.

Library preparation used 5' RACE. Instrument used: Illumina HiSeq 2500. A second about 7 to 11 cycle PCR used a sample-barcoded 5' primer and a J-beta primer mix. Each TCR beta cDNA molecule received a unique molecular identifier from a template-switch 5' adaptor carrying 12 random nucleotides. At least 3 million CDR3-containing paired-end reads were obtained from each sample. All of the RNA was converted into first-strand cDNA using the Mint cDNA synthesis kit, with a TRBC-specific oligonucleotide serving as the primer. Following uracil-DNA glycosylase treatment, a first 18-cycle PCR with universal primers M1SS and BC2_uni_R was performed on all cDNA. In the original analysis: For normalization, 1 million high-quality reads were randomly selected from each sample, with every read carrying a distinct molecular identifier. Instead of being binned into consensus sequences, reads that shared molecular identifiers were thrown out. MiTCR, set to a Q25 quality threshold and the strictest error-elimination algorithm, was used for CDR3 identification, clonotype clustering and error correction. Lower-bound total TCR beta diversity was estimated with a nonparametric unseen species model using Euler transformation. TCRdb applied fastp at Q25 and MiXCR to the public reads, then kept only in-frame beta chains. A single entry per CDR3 protein holds the most common genes and DNA from its merged rows. What appears here as the V and J calls and clone size reflects TCRdb's work, not the paper's. In this sample the table shows fewer than 900,000 distinct CDR3 sequences, 40% to 45% of which occur a single time. The ten largest clones add up to 20% to 25% of the sample.

V sheds 6 bases and J sheds 5 bases, leaving 11 bases between their ends. Inclusive of the bounding cysteine and phenylalanine, the CDR3 is 12 residues long. Only the CDR3 DNA stays, 36 bases, in frame from base 1. The germline V gene gives CDR1 as MGHDK and CDR2 as SYGVNS. The roughly 39 donors, aged 6 to 90 years, were systemically healthy Caucasian individuals from Russia. Each donor gave roughly 9 milliliters of peripheral blood, drawn into EDTA-treated Vacutainer tubes. Ficoll-Paque density-gradient centrifugation was used to isolate PBMCs, with at least 6.5 million per sample. Trizol reagent was used to extract total RNA from PBMCs, with at least 5.5 micrograms per sample. The percentages of naive CD45RAhigh/CD27high T cells were determined by flow cytometry on a PBMC aliquot from every donor. Points on this clonotype: The target of this receptor is not known. No base qualities exist here, and no much larger clone lies one base off it.

The clonotype originates from a woman aged 55-69 years in good health. The sample consisted of blood. Rearrangement joined TRBV25-1 to TRBJ2-7, with the D gene uncertain. CDR3 protein: CASSRLGHEQYF. The DNA sequence is as follows: TGTGCCAGCAGCCGTCTTGGTCACGAGCAGTACTTC.